The 22 T cell receptor beta chains given below trace back to one sample, sequenced in a study of cytomegalovirus exposure and HLA in healthy donors. Libraries were prepared by immunoSEQ multiplex PCR; TCRdb keeps only in-frame clonotypes and omits some of them. Among 73,000 or so clones listed, over 90% were seen once. Specimen: PBMCs. Receptor source: a young woman in good health and CMV-seropositive.

The rearrangement links TRBV28 to TRBJ2-1, with D tentatively TRBD2 (6 bases). Germline values: CDR1 MDHEN, CDR2 SYDVKM. V shed 4 bases and J shed 8 bases, with 24 bases lying between them. CDR3 length equals 17 residues. CDR3 bases: TGTGCCAGCAGTTCACGATCGGGACTTGGCCTGGGGGATGAGCAGTTCTTC. Protein sequence: CASSSRSGLGLGDEQFF.

The chain recombines TRBV27 with TRBJ1-3; weak D call: TRBD1 (5 bases). Trimming shortened V by 3 bases and J by 14 bases, and 8 bases separated the two germline ends. Germline loops: CDR1 MNHEY, CDR2 SMNVEV (reference sequence). This CDR3 comprises 10 residues. CDR3 sequence reads: CASSFQGLYF. DNA of the CDR3: TGTGCCAGCAGTTTTCAGGGCCTATATTTT.

The genes are TRBV6-5 and TRBJ1-1, with D perhaps TRBD1 (6 bases). The CDR3 spans 12 residues. Trimming cost V 10 bases and J 1 base, with 10 bases left between them. The germline V gene has CDR1 MNHEY and CDR2 SVGAGI. CDR3 DNA sequence: TGTGCCACGCACAGGGAGAACACTGAAGCTTTCTTT. Amino acid sequence: CATHRENTEAFF.

The J gene is TRBJ1-2, the V gene TRBV6-1; 7 nucleotides match TRBD1. The trim removed 5 bases at V and 4 bases at J, leaving 7 bases unmatched. Germline V gives CDR1 MNHNS, CDR2 SASEGT. The length of the CDR3 is 14 residues. The CDR3 DNA sequence: TGTGCCAGCAGTCTTCGGACAGGTCCCTATGGCTACACCTTC. This sequence encodes CASSLRTGPYGYTF.

The rearrangement links TRBV19 to TRBJ2-2; 7 bases align to TRBD2. Per the germline V gene, CDR1 is LNHDA and CDR2 is SQIVND (reference sequence). The CDR3 is 15 amino acids. V shed 5 bases and J 5 bases; nucleotides not matched to a gene: 8. Written as DNA, the CDR3 is TGTGCCAGTAGTCCAAGGACTAGTCCTACCGGGGAGCTGTTTTTT. Its protein product is CASSPRTSPTGELFF. The variable domain in full, completed from reference TRBV19 and TRBJ2-2, reads DGGITQSPKYLFRKEGQNVTLSCEQNLNHDAMYWYRQDPGQGLRLIYYSQIVNDFQKGDIAEGYSVSREKKESFPLTVTSAQKNPTAFYLCASSPRTSPTGELFFGEGSRLTVL.

The rearrangement uses TRBV19 and TRBJ1-4; a weak D match, TRBD1 (5 bases). CDR1 is LNHDA, CDR2 SQIVND, per germline (reference sequence). The CDR3 is 13 amino acids. Trimming took off 11 bases at V and 7 bases at J, with 17 bases between the two ends. CDR3 in DNA: TGTGCCGTCCGGGGGTCGGCTGTTGAAAAACTGTTTTTT. This encodes CAVRGSAVEKLFF.

This chain uses TRBV19 with TRBJ2-2; D remains unclear. The germline CDR1 and CDR2 sequences are LNHDA and SQIVND (reference sequence). Between the trimmed V and J ends, which lost 3 bases and 3 bases, there was a span of 8 bases. CDR3 length: 14 amino acids. CDR3: CASSISKHTGELFF. CDR3 DNA: TGTGCCAGTAGTATCTCTAAACACACCGGGGAGCTGTTTTTT. Full variable domain (missing parts from reference TRBV19 and TRBJ2-2): DGGITQSPKYLFRKEGQNVTLSCEQNLNHDAMYWYRQDPGQGLRLIYYSQIVNDFQKGDIAEGYSVSREKKESFPLTVTSAQKNPTAFYLCASSISKHTGELFFGEGSRLTVL.

The chain has TRBV6-5 and TRBJ2-6; 7 bases line up with TRBD1. The CDR3 runs 16 residues. The V gene end was trimmed by 2 bases and the J gene end by 2 bases; junction bases not matched to a gene: 3. The germline gives CDR1 MNHEY, CDR2 SVGAGI. As DNA, the CDR3 is TGTGCCAGCAGTTACAGACAGGGAACTGGGGCCAACGTCCTGACTTTC. This translates into CASSYRQGTGANVLTF.

The genes are TRBV11-2 and TRBJ2-7; D might be TRBD2 (7 bases). The CDR3 has 15 residues. The V end lost 5 bases, the J end lost 4 bases, and 18 bases lay between the germline ends. The germline CDR1 and CDR2 sequences are SGHAT and FQNNGV. The CDR3 loop reads CASSPRDKRGYEQYF. The DNA for the CDR3 is TGTGCCAGCAGCCCGCGGGACAAGCGGGGTTACGAGCAGTACTTC.

The J gene is TRBJ2-7, the V gene TRBV4-1, with 10 bases matching TRBD2. This CDR3 contains 14 residues. Germline V lookup: CDR1 MGHRA, CDR2 YSYEKL. The V segment lost 4 bases and the J segment 2 bases; nucleotides outside the gene matches: 2. This chain's CDR3 is CASSRTSGPYEQYF. CDR3 bases: TGCGCCAGCAGCCGGACTAGCGGTCCCTACGAGCAGTACTTC.

J is TRBJ2-2 and V is TRBV9; D is perhaps TRBD2 (6 bases). The ends were cut back, 0 bases at V and 2 bases at J, with 11 bases in the middle. CDR1 and CDR2 (germline): SGDLS, YYNGEE. CDR3 length: 16 residues. In nucleotides, the CDR3 is TGTGCCAGCAGCGTAGCGGGCGGGACTAACACCGGGGAGCTGTTTTTT. Translating it yields CASSVAGGTNTGELFF.

CDR3 nucleotides: TGTGCCAGCAGCTCCGACACCGGGGAGCTGTTTTTT. It specifies CASSSDTGELFF. This chain links TRBV7-8 with TRBJ2-2, with unresolved D. The ends were cut back, 4 bases at V and 3 bases at J, with 3 bases in the middle. In germline, CDR1 is SGHVS, CDR2 FQNEAQ. The CDR3 is 12 amino acids.

The gene calls are TRBV7-9 and TRBJ1-5; 7 bases line up with TRBD1. J lost 2 bases, V lost 6 bases, and 7 bases had no gene match. The length of the CDR3 is 15 residues. Germline V gene lookup returns CDR1 SEHNR and CDR2 FQNEAQ (reference sequence). The CDR3 nucleotides are TGTGCCAGCAGGAAAGGGGGCGCGGGCAATCAGCCCCAGCATTTT. Translation gives CASRKGGAGNQPQHF.

This sequence joins TRBV10-1 and TRBJ1-6; TRBD1 matches 9 bases. V lost 11 bases to trimming and J lost 12 bases; unmatched junction nucleotides: 5. CDR1 is WNHNN and CDR2 is SYGVQD in the germline V gene (reference sequence). The CDR3 length is 11 residues. The CDR3 DNA sequence: TGCGCCTTCAAGGACAGGGGACCCCTCCACTTT. The encoded protein is CAFKDRGPLHF.

J is TRBJ1-1 and V is TRBV4-3; unclear D gene. Germline V gene lookup returns CDR1 LGHNA and CDR2 YSLEER. V lost 0 bases, J lost 0 bases, and 8 bases lay in between. The CDR3 consists of 15 residues. The CDR3 sequence is CASSQDALLNTEAFF. The CDR3 region has the DNA TGCGCCAGCAGCCAAGATGCGTTATTGAACACTGAAGCTTTCTTT.

The chain couples TRBV19 to TRBJ1-3; D is unclear. The CDR3 covers 14 residues. Germline CDR1 reads LNHDA; CDR2 reads SQIVND (reference sequence). Trimming left V 3 bases short and J 1 base short, with 7 bases between. Here the CDR3 reads CASSIFGSGNTIYF. The DNA for the CDR3 is TGTGCCAGTAGTATCTTCGGGTCTGGAAACACCATATATTTT.

The genes are TRBV18 and TRBJ1-1, with 7 bases aligning to TRBD1. The CDR3 totals 15 residues. Germline CDR1 and CDR2: KGHSH and LQKENI. The junction had 4 bases not matched to a gene; V was cut back by 3 bases and J by 0 bases. CDR3 coding DNA: TGTGCCAGCTCACCCAGACAGGGCGTGAACACTGAAGCTTTCTTT. Translation gives CASSPRQGVNTEAFF. Complete variable domain (other parts from reference TRBV18 and TRBJ1-1): NAGVMQNPRHLVRRRGQEARLRCSPMKGHSHVYWYRQLPEEGLKFMVYLQKENIIDESGMPKERFSAEFPKEGPSILRIQQVVRGDSAAYFCASSPRQGVNTEAFFGQGTRLTVV.

V usage is TRBV7-8 and J usage is TRBJ2-2, with TRBD2 matching 13 bases. V lost 5 bases, J lost 6 bases, and 12 bases stayed unmatched. There are 18 residues in the CDR3. The germline gives CDR1 SGHVS, CDR2 FQNEAQ. The CDR3 sequence is CASSHRALAGGPAGELFF. In DNA, the CDR3 is TGTGCCAGCAGCCACAGAGCACTAGCGGGAGGGCCGGCCGGGGAGCTGTTTTTT.

Concerning this clone: Other DNA sequences in this sample translate to the same CDR3. The chain has TRBV28 and TRBJ2-1, with unresolved D. With 3 bases removed from V and 6 bases from J, the gap between germline ends came to 3 bases. This CDR3 has 11 amino acids. From germline, CDR1 is MDHEN and CDR2 SYDVKM. CDR3 loop: CASSFLNEQFF. DNA for the CDR3: TGTGCCAGCAGTTTTCTCAATGAGCAGTTCTTC.

The J gene is TRBJ2-7, the V gene TRBV9; TRBD1 agrees at 11 bases. This CDR3 is built from 15 residues. The V gene end was trimmed by 3 bases and the J gene end by 0 bases; junction bases not matched to a gene: 2. Germline V gene sequence: CDR1 SGDLS, CDR2 YYNGEE. The CDR3 sequence is CASSAGQGVSYEQYF. CDR3 nucleotide sequence: TGTGCCAGCAGCGCGGGACAGGGGGTCTCCTACGAGCAGTACTTC.

This chain connects TRBV6-6 to TRBJ2-3; 8 bases agree with TRBD2. From germline, CDR1 is MNHNY and CDR2 SVGAGI (reference sequence). The CDR3 has 16 amino acids. The junction had 6 bases not matched to a gene; V was cut back by 0 bases and J by 4 bases. The CDR3 DNA reads TGTGCCAGCAGTTACTCGAGCGGGGGCCTCTCAGATACGCAGTATTTT. Translation: CASSYSSGGLSDTQYF.

V usage is TRBV28 and J usage is TRBJ1-6; 7 nucleotides line up with TRBD1. The CDR3 extends over 15 amino acids. Germline V gives CDR1 MDHEN, CDR2 SYDVKM. V lost 5 bases to trimming and J lost 14 bases; unmatched junction nucleotides: 15. CDR3 residues: CASSRLGQAPSALHF. The CDR3 DNA reads TGTGCCAGCAGTCGTCTTGGACAGGCCCCCTCGGCCCTCCACTTT.